The 19 T cell receptor beta chains below all came from one sample that was sequenced in a study of blood T cell repertoires in COVID-19. Sequenced by immunoSEQ multiplex PCR; TCRdb stores in-frame clones only, minus some. The sample lists roughly 170,000 clones; almost 85% were seen once. The specimen sequenced was peripheral blood. Every receptor here comes from a man in his forties who had recovered from COVID-19.

V is TRBV6-4 and J is TRBJ2-2, with D hard to call. The germline gives CDR1 MRHNA, CDR2 SNTAGT. V was trimmed by 3 bases and J by 1 base, leaving 6 bases between them. The CDR3 is made up of 14 amino acids. The CDR3 DNA reads TGTGCCAGCAGTGAATTAGAGAACACCGGGGAGCTGTTTTTT. It is translated as CASSELENTGELFF.

V usage is TRBV6-2 or TRBV6-3 and J usage is TRBJ2-2; 9 bases agree with TRBD1. CDR3 length equals 14 residues. Germline V gives CDR1 MNHEY, CDR2 SVGEGT. After removal of 5 bases from V and 6 bases from J, the junction contained 4 bases not matched to a gene. For the CDR3, the DNA is TGTGCCAGCAGTCGGACAGGGGTAGCCGGGGAGCTGTTTTTT. Protein: CASSRTGVAGELFF.

The rearrangement links TRBV5-4 to TRBJ2-3; D is perhaps TRBD2 (7 bases). The germline V gene has CDR1 SGHNT and CDR2 YYREEE (reference sequence). The CDR3 sequence is 17 residues long. Trimming shortened V by 4 bases and J by 1 base, and 19 bases separated the two germline ends. The CDR3 region is CASSPGRGGGGTDTQYF. The CDR3 coding sequence is TGTGCCAGCAGCCCGGGTAGGGGGGGCGGCGGCACAGATACGCAGTATTTT. The whole variable domain, filled in from reference TRBV5-4 and TRBJ2-3, reads ETGVTQSPTHLIKTRGQQVTLRCSSQSGHNTVSWYQQALGQGPQFIFQYYREEENGRGNFPPRFSGLQFPNYSSELNVNALELDDSALYLCASSPGRGGGGTDTQYFGPGTRLTVL.

The J gene is TRBJ1-1, the V gene TRBV5-8; no firm D call. The CDR3 contains 16 residues. V was trimmed by 0 bases and J by 1 base, leaving 13 bases between them. Germline CDR1 SGHTS, CDR2 YDEGEE. The DNA for the CDR3 is TGTGCCAGCAGCTTGGCCTCCGGCAGGTGGAACACTGAAGCTTTCTTT. Amino acid sequence: CASSLASGRWNTEAFF.

This clone was seen a few times. The chain couples TRBV28 to TRBJ2-6, with a weak D call TRBD2 (5 bases). Deletions cut 0 bases from V and 0 bases from J, with 6 bases between. CDR3 length equals 16 residues. Germline V gene lookup returns CDR1 MDHEN and CDR2 SYDVKM. This CDR3 is CASSLWGSSGANVLTF. The CDR3 DNA reads as TGTGCCAGCAGTTTATGGGGGAGCTCTGGGGCCAACGTCCTGACTTTC.

This clone occurred a few times. V and J are TRBV11-2 and TRBJ1-5; D unclear. The germline CDR1 and CDR2 sequences are SGHAT and FQNNGV. V was clipped by 4 bases and J by 2 bases, with 15 bases between them. CDR3 length equals 16 residues. CDR3 DNA sequence: TGTGCCAGCAGCTCCGGCTCGCGCCAGGGCAATCAGCCCCAGCATTTT. Translating gives CASSSGSRQGNQPQHF.

With regard to this clone: At one end, the junction sequence differs from germline, possibly due to a read error. CDR3: CASSLDGSYEQYF. The CDR3 DNA sequence: TGTGCCAGTAGTTTAGACGGCTCCTACGAGCAGTACTTC. The V and J genes are TRBV19 and TRBJ2-7; the D is unclear. Looked up from germline, CDR1 is LNHDA and CDR2 is SQIVND (reference sequence). This CDR3 comprises 13 residues.

The V call is TRBV4-3, the J call TRBJ2-3; a possible D gene is TRBD1 (5 bases). Germline V CDR1 and CDR2: LGHNA, YSLEER. Trimming stripped 0 bases from V and 3 bases from J, with 13 bases between. This CDR3 comprises 16 residues. As DNA, the CDR3 is TGCGCCAGCAGCCAAGATCTCCAGGGCGAAACAGATACGCAGTATTTT. As protein: CASSQDLQGETDTQYF.

The J gene is TRBJ2-4, the V gene TRBV6-5; D might be TRBD1 (5 bases). V was cut by 5 bases and J by 3 bases, with 14 bases left in between. The germline gives CDR1 MNHEY, CDR2 SVGAGI. This CDR3 spans 15 amino acids. DNA for the CDR3: TGTGCCAGCAGTCCGCAGGGCACGGACAAAAACATTCAGTACTTC. The encoded protein is CASSPQGTDKNIQYF.

J is TRBJ1-4 and V is TRBV11-1; no reliable D call. The V end was cut by 1 base, the J end by 8 bases, with 8 bases between. This CDR3 has 13 residues. The germline CDR1 and CDR2 sequences are SGHAT and FQDESV (reference sequence). The CDR3: CASSLVPLEKLFF. The CDR3 DNA reads as TGTGCCAGCAGCTTAGTCCCGTTGGAAAAACTGTTTTTT.

V is TRBV29-1 and J is TRBJ1-2, with 11 bases lining up with TRBD1. Germline V gives CDR1 SQVTM, CDR2 ANQGSEA. CDR3 length equals 14 residues. V shed 5 bases, J shed 7 bases, and the junction held 9 bases outside the gene matches. CDR3: CSVLGQGALVGYTF. CDR3 nucleotide sequence: TGCAGCGTTCTCGGACAGGGGGCGTTGGTTGGCTACACCTTC.

In its sample, this clone was seen once. This chain joins TRBV6-2 or TRBV6-3 and TRBJ2-3; weak D call: TRBD2 (7 bases). Looked up from germline, CDR1 is MNHEY and CDR2 is SVGEGT. V was clipped by 2 bases and J by 1 base, with 19 bases between them. The length of the CDR3 is 18 residues. The CDR3 nucleotides are TGTGCCAGCAGTTACCCGACCCGGGGGGCGGGGCGCACAGATACGCAGTATTTT. Translating it yields CASSYPTRGAGRTDTQYF.

The chain combines TRBV12-3 or TRBV12-4 with TRBJ2-2; D unresolved. Deletions cut 8 bases from V and 7 bases from J, with 11 bases between. The CDR3 loop spans 12 amino acids. DNA of the CDR3: TGTGCCAGCGTTTCTCGGTACGGGGAGCTGTTTTTT. It codes for CASVSRYGELFF.

Only a few counts were recorded for this clone. The V call is TRBV6-5, the J call TRBJ1-2; TRBD1 might be the D (6 bases). The V end was cut by 10 bases, the J end by 4 bases, with 13 bases between. Germline V lookup: CDR1 MNHEY, CDR2 SVGAGI. The CDR3 runs 12 residues. In nucleotides, the CDR3 is TGTGCCACCAGAGGGGGAAGCTATGGCTACACCTTC. This codes for CATRGGSYGYTF.

The rearrangement links TRBV9 to TRBJ2-1; 16 bases agree with TRBD2. This CDR3 is 18 amino acids long. V lost 2 bases, J lost 1 base, and 3 bases stayed unmatched. Looked up from germline, CDR1 is SGDLS and CDR2 is YYNGEE. CDR3 sequence: CASSVGTSGRGSYNEQFF. CDR3 sequence (DNA): TGTGCCAGCAGCGTGGGGACTAGCGGGAGGGGTTCCTACAATGAGCAGTTCTTC.

Points on this clone: This sample includes further DNA sequences coding for the same CDR3. The CDR3 coding sequence is TGTGCCATCAGTGAGTCGGACAGGGGGCCCGAGCAGTACTTC. Residues: CAISESDRGPEQYF. The rearrangement links TRBV10-3 to TRBJ2-7, with TRBD1 matching over 11 bases. V lost 0 bases and J lost 6; bases outside the gene matches: 1. CDR3 length equals 14 residues. Looked up from germline, CDR1 is ENHRY and CDR2 is SYGVKD.

V usage is TRBV9 and J usage is TRBJ1-2; 7 bases fit TRBD1. CDR1 and CDR2 (germline): SGDLS, YYNGEE. This CDR3 is built from 12 residues. V was clipped by 6 bases and J by 4 bases; unmatched bases: 3. The CDR3 sequence: CASKGDSYGYTF. The CDR3 bases are TGTGCCAGCAAAGGGGACAGCTATGGCTACACCTTC. Based on the CDR3 plus reference TRBV9 and TRBJ1-2, the full variable domain is DSGVTQTPKHLITATGQRVTLRCSPRSGDLSVYWYQQSLDQGLQFLIQYYNGEERAKGNILERFSAQQFPDLHSELNLSSLELGDSALYFCASKGDSYGYTFGSGTRLTVV.

The DNA for the CDR3 is TGTGCCAGCAGAATCCTGGGCGGGGGGGCGGTGGAGCAGTTCTTC. It encodes CASRILGGGAVEQFF. This rearrangement joins TRBV6-6 to TRBJ2-1, with TRBD2 matching over 9 bases. CDR3 length equals 15 residues. V was clipped by 6 bases and J by 10 bases; unmatched bases: 13. From germline, CDR1 is MNHNY and CDR2 SVGAGI (reference sequence).

The chain couples TRBV7-8 to TRBJ2-7; TRBD2 matches 8 bases. The CDR3 totals 16 residues. Germline-derived CDR1 and CDR2 are SGHVS and FQNEAQ. The trim removed 5 bases at V and 6 bases at J, leaving 15 bases unmatched. CDR3 protein: CASSPAAAGAPGEQYF. DNA for the CDR3: TGTGCCAGCAGCCCTGCGGCAGCGGGGGCCCCGGGCGAGCAGTACTTC. The complete variable domain, with remaining parts taken from reference TRBV7-8 and TRBJ2-7, reads GAGVSQSPRYKVAKRGQDVALRCDPISGHVSLFWYQQALGQGPEFLTYFQNEAQLDKSGLPSDRFFAERPEGSVSTLKIQRTQQEDSAVYLCASSPAAAGAPGEQYFGPGTRLTVT.